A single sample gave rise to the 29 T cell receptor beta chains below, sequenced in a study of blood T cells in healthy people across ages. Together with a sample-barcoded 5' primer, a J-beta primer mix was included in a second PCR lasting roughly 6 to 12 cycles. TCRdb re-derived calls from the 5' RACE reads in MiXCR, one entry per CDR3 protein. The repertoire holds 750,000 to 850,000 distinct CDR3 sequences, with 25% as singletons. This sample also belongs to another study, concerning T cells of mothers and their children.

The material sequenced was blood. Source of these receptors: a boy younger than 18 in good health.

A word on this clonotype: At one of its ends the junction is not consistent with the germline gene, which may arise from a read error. Here the CDR3 DNA reads TGCGCCAGCAACTATAGCGGGGGGGCCCGCAATGAGCAGTTCTTC. This sequence encodes CASNYSGGARNEQFF. This sequence joins TRBV7-3 and TRBJ2-5; 11 bases agree with TRBD2. The better agreement between TRBJ2-1 and the DNA end casts doubt on the J call. CDR1 SGHTA and CDR2 FQGTGA come from the germline V gene. The CDR3 is 15 residues long.

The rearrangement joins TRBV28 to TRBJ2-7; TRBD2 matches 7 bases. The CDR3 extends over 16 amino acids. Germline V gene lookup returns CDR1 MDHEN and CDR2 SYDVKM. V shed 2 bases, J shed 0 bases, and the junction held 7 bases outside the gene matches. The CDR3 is CASSLMTGGHSYEQYF. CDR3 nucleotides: TGTGCCAGCAGTTTAATGACGGGAGGTCACTCCTACGAGCAGTACTTC.

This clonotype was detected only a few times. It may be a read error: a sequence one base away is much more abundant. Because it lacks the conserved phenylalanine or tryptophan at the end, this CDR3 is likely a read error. CDR3 sequence reads: CSVFDWEETQYL. Here the CDR3 DNA reads TGCAGCGTTTTTGACTGGGAAGAGACCCAGTACCTC. The J gene is TRBJ2-5, the V gene TRBV29-1; the D is unclear. Germline V gene sequence: CDR1 SQVTM, CDR2 ANQGSEA. The CDR3 has 12 amino acids. Trimming shortened V by 5 bases and J by 3 bases, and 10 bases separated the two germline ends.

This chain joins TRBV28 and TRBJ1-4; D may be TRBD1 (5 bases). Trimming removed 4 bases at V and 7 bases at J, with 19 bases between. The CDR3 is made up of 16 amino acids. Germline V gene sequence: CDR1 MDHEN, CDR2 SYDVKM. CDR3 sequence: CASSSPSAGKGEKLFF. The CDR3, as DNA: TGTGCCAGCAGTTCCCCTAGCGCAGGGAAGGGTGAAAAACTGTTTTTT.

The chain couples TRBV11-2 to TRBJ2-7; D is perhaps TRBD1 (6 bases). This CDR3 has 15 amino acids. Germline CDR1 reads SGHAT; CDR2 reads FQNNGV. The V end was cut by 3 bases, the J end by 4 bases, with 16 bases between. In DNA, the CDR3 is TGTGCCAGCAGCTTTGGGTCAGGGGTTTTTTACGAGCAGTACTTC. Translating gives CASSFGSGVFYEQYF.

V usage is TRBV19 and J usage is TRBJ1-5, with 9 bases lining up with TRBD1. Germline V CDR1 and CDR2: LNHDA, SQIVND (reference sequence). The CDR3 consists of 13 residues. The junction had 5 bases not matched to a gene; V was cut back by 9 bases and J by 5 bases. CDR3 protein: CASGDRDDQPQHF. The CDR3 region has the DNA TGTGCCAGCGGGGACAGGGACGATCAGCCCCAGCATTTT.

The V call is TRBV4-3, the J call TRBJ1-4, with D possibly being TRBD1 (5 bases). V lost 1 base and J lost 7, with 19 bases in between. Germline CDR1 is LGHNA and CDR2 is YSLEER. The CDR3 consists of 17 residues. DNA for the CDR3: TGCGCCAGCAGCCAAGTGGACGTCAGGGTTCAGGGTGAAAAACTGTTTTTT. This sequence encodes CASSQVDVRVQGEKLFF.

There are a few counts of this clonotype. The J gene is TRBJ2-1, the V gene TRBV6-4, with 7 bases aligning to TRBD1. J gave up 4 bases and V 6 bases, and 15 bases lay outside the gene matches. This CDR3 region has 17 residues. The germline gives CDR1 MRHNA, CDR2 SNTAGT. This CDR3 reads CASSRDREAGVYNEQFF. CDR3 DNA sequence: TGTGCCAGCAGCCGAGACAGGGAAGCTGGGGTTTACAATGAGCAGTTCTTC.

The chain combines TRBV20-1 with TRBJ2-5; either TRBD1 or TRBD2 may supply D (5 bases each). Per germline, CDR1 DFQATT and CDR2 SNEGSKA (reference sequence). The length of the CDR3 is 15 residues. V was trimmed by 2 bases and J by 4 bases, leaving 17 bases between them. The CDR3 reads CSARKGRIVLETQYF. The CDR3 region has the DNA TGCAGTGCTAGAAAGGGACGGATTGTTTTAGAGACCCAGTACTTC.

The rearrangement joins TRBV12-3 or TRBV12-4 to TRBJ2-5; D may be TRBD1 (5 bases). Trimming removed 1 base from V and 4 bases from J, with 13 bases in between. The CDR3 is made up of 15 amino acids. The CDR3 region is CASSLVGQSGETQYF. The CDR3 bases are TGTGCCAGCAGTTTAGTGGGGCAGTCCGGAGAGACCCAGTACTTC.

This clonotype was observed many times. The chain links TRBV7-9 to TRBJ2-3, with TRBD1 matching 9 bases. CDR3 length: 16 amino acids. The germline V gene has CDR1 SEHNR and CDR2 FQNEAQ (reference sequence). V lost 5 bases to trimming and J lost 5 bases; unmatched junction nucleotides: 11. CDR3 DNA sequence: TGTGCCAGCAGCCCACAGGGGGCTCTAGGGGAAGATACGCAGTATTTT. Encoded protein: CASSPQGALGEDTQYF.

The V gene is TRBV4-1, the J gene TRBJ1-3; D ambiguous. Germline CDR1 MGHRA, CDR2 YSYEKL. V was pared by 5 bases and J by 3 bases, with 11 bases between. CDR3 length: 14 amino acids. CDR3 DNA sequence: TGCGCCAGCAGCTCCGGAGGGCTTGGAAACACCATATATTTT. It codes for CASSSGGLGNTIYF.

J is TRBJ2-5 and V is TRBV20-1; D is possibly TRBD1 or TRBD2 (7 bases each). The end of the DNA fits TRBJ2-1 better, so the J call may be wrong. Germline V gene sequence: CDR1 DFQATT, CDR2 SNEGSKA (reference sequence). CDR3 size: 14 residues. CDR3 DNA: TGCAGTGCCGAGGGGGCTAGCGGTTACAATGAGCAGTTCTTC. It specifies CSAEGASGYNEQFF.

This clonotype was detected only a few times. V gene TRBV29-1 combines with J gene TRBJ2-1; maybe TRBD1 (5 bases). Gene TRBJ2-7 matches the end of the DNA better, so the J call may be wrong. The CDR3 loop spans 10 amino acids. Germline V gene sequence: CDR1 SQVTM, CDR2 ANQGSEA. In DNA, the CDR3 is TGCAGCGTGCGAGACAGCCAACAGTACTTC. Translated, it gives CSVRDSQQYF.

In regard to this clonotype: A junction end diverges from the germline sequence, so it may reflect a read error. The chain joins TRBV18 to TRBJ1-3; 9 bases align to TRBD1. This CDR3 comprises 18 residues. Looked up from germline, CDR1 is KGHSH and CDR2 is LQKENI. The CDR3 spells CASSPFGQGPNSGNTVYF. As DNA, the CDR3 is TGTGCCAGCTCACCTTTCGGACAGGGGCCCAACTCTGGAAACACCGTATATTTT.

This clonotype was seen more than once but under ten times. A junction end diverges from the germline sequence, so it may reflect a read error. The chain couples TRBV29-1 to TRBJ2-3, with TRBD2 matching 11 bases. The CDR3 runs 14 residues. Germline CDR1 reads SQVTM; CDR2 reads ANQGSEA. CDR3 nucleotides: TGCAGCGTCGGGACTAGCGGTTACACAGATACACAGTATTTT. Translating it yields CSVGTSGYTDTQYF.

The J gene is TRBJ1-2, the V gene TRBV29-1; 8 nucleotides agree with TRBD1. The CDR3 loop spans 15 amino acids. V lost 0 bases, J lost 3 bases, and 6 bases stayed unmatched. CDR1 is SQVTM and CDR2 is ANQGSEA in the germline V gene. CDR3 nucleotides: TGCAGCGTTGAAGATCCGGACAGGGAAGACTATGGCTACACCTTC. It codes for CSVEDPDREDYGYTF.

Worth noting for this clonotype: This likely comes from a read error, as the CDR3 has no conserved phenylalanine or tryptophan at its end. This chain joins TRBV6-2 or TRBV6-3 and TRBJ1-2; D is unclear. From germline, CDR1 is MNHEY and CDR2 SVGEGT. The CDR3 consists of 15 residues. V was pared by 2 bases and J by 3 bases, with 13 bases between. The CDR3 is CASSYEYPTHYGYTL. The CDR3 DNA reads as TGTGCCAGCAGTTACGAGTATCCGACTCACTATGGCTACACCCTC.

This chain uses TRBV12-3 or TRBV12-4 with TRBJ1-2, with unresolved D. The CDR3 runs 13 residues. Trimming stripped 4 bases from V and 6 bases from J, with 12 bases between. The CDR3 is CASSWNLGDGYTF. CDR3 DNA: TGTGCCAGCAGTTGGAATTTGGGTGATGGCTACACCTTC.

CDR3 in amino acids: CASSLAFSPGELFF. CDR3 DNA sequence: TGTGCCAGCAGCTTAGCATTCTCCCCCGGGGAGCTGTTTTTT. This sequence joins TRBV7-8 and TRBJ2-2, with D hard to call. V lost 0 bases, J lost 6 bases, and 8 bases lay in between. The CDR3 is made up of 14 amino acids. Germline assignment: CDR1 SGHVS and CDR2 FQNEAQ.

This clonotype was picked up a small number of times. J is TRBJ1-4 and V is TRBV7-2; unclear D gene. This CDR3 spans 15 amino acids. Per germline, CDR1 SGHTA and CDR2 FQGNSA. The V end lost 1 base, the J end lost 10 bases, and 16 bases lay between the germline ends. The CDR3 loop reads CASSLGPAGGGKLFF. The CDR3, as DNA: TGTGCCAGCAGCTTAGGGCCGGCAGGAGGTGGAAAACTGTTTTTT.

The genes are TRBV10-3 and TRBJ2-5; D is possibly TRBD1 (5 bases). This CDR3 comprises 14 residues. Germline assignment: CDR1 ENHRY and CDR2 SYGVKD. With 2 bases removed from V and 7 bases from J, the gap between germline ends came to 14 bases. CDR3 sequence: CAISEGQGFSTQYF. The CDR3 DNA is TGTGCCATCAGTGAGGGGCAGGGTTTTTCGACCCAGTACTTC.

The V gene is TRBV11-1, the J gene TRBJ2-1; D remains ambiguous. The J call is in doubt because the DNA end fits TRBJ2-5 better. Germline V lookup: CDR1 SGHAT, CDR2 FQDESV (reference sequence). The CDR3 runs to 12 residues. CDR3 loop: CASSKTQETQYF. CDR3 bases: TGTGCCAGCAGCAAGACACAAGAGACCCAGTACTTC.

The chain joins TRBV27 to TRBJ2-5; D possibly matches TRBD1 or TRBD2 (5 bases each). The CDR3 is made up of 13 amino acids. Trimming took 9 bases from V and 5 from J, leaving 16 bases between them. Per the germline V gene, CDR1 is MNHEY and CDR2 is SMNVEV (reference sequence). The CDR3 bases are TGTGCCAGTGGGACGGGGACCGGCGAGACCCAGTACTTC. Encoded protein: CASGTGTGETQYF.

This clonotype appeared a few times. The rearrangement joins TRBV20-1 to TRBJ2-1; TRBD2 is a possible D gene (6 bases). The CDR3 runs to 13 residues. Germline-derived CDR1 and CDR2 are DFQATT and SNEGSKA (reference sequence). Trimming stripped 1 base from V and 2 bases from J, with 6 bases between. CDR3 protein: CSARGEAYNEQFF. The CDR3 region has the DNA TGCAGTGCTAGAGGGGAGGCCTACAATGAGCAGTTCTTC.

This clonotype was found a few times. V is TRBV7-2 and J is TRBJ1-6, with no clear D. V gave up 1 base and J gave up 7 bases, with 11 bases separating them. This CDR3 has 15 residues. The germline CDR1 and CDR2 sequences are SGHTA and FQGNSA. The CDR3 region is CASSLERAPNSPLHF. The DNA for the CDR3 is TGTGCCAGCAGCTTAGAAAGAGCGCCGAATTCACCCCTCCACTTT.

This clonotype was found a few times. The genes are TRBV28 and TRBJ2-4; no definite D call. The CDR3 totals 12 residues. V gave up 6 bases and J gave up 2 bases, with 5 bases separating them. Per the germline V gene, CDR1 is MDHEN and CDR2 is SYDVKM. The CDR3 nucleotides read TGTGCCAGCAGCGTACCCAAAAACATTCAGTACTTC. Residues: CASSVPKNIQYF. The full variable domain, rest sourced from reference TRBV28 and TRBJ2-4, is DVKVTQSSRYLVKRTGEKVFLECVQDMDHENMFWYRQDPGLGLRLIYFSYDVKMKEKGDIPEGYSVSREKKERFSLILESASTNQTSMYLCASSVPKNIQYFGAGTRLSVL.

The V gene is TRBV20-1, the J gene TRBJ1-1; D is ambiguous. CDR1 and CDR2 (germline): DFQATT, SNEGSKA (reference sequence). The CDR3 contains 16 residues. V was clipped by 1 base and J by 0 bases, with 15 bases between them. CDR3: CSARALGIDLNTEAFF. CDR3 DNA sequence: TGCAGTGCTAGAGCGTTGGGGATCGACCTGAACACTGAAGCTTTCTTT.

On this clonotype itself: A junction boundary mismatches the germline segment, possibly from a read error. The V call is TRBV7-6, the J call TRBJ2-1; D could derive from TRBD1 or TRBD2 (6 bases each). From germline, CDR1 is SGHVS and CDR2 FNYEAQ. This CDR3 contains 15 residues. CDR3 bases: TGTGTCAGCAGCTCTGAGAGGGGGGCCTACAATGAGCAGTTCTTC. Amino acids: CVSSSERGAYNEQFF.